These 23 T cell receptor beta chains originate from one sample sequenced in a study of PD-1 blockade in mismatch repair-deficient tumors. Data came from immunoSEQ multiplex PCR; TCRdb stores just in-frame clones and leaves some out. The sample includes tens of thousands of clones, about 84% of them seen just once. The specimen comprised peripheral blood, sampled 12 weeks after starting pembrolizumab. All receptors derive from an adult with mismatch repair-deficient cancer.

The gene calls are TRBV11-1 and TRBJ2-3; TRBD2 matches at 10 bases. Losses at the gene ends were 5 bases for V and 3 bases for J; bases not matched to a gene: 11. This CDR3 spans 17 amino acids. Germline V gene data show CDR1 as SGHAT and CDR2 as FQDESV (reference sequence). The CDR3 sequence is CASSPGRLAGATDTQYF. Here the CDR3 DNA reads TGTGCCAGCAGCCCGGGCCGCCTAGCGGGAGCAACAGATACGCAGTATTTT.

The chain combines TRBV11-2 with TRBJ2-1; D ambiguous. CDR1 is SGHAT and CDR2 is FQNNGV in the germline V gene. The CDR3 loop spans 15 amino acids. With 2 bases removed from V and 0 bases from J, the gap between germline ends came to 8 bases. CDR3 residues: CASSLYGLSYNEQFF. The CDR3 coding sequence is TGTGCCAGCAGCTTATACGGCCTCTCCTACAATGAGCAGTTCTTC.

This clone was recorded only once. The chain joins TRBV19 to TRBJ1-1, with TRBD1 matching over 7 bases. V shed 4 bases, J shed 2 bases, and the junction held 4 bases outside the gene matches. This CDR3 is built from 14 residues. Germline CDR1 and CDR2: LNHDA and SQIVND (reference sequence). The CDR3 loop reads CASSRTGTNTEAFF. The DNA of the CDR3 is TGTGCCAGTAGTAGGACAGGAACAAACACTGAAGCTTTCTTT. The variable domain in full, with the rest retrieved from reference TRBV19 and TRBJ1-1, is DGGITQSPKYLFRKEGQNVTLSCEQNLNHDAMYWYRQDPGQGLRLIYYSQIVNDFQKGDIAEGYSVSREKKESFPLTVTSAQKNPTAFYLCASSRTGTNTEAFFGQGTRLTVV.

The CDR3, as DNA: TGTGCCAGCAGGAACAGGAACACCGGGGAGCTGTTTTTT. This translates into CASRNRNTGELFF. The chain combines TRBV27 with TRBJ2-2; D remains unclear. Trimming left V 6 bases short and J 1 base short, with 6 bases between. The germline gives CDR1 MNHEY, CDR2 SMNVEV (reference sequence). The CDR3 is made up of 13 amino acids.

The CDR3 nucleotides are TGTGCCAGCAGCCCGCAGCCTACCGGGGAGCTGTTTTTT. Its translation is CASSPQPTGELFF. The chain carries TRBV7-2 and TRBJ2-2; D gene unclear. CDR1 and CDR2 from the germline V gene are SGHTA and FQGNSA. The CDR3 has 13 amino acids. Trimming took off 5 bases at V and 5 bases at J, with 9 bases between the two ends.

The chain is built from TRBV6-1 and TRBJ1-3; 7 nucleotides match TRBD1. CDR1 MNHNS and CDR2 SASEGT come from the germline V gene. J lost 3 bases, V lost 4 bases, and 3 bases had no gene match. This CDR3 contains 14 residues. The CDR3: CASSGDRVGNTIYF. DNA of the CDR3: TGTGCCAGCAGTGGCGACAGGGTTGGAAACACCATATATTTT.

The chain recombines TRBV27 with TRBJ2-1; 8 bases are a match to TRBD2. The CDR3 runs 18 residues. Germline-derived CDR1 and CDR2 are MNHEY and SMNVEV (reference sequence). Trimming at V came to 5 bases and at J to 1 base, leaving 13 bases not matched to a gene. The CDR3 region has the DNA TGTGCCAGCAGTCTAACACTTAGCGGGATGAGTTCCTACAATGAGCAGTTCTTC. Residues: CASSLTLSGMSSYNEQFF.

CDR3 nucleotide sequence: TGTGCCAGCAGCCACTTTCAGGGGATGAACACTGAAGCTTTCTTT. Its translation is CASSHFQGMNTEAFF. The chain combines TRBV6-5 with TRBJ1-1; D is perhaps TRBD1 (6 bases). Trimming removed 6 bases at V and 0 bases at J, with 14 bases between. The CDR3 is 15 amino acids. Germline V gene sequence: CDR1 MNHEY, CDR2 SVGAGI.

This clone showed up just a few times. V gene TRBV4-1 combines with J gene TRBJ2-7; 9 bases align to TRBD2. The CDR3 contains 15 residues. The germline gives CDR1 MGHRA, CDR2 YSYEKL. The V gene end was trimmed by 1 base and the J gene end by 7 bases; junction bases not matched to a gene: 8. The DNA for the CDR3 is TGCGCCAGCAGCCAAGCGGCTAGCGGGACGGGGGAGCAGTACTTC. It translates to CASSQAASGTGEQYF.

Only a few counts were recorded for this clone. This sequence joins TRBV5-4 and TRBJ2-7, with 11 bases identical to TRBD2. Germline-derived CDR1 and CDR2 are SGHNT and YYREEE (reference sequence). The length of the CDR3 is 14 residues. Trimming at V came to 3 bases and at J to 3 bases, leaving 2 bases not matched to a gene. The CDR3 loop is CASSYGTSGYEQYF. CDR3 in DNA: TGTGCCAGCAGCTACGGGACTAGCGGCTACGAGCAGTACTTC.

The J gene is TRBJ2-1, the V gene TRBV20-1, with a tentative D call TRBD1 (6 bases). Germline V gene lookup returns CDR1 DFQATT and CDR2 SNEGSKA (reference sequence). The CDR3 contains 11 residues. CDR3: CRTGTPNEQFF. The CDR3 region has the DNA TGCAGGACAGGAACACCTAATGAGCAGTTCTTC.

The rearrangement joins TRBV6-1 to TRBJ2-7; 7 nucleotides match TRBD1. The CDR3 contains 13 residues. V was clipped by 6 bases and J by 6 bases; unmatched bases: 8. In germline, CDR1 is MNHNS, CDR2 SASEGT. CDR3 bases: TGTGCCAGCAGGCCACAGGGGATGGGCGAGCAGTACTTC. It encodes CASRPQGMGEQYF.

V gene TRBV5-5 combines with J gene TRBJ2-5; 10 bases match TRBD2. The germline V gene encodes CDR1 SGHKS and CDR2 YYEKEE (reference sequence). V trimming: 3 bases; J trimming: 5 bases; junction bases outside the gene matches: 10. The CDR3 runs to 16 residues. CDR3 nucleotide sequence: TGTGCCAGCAGCTCGGGGACTAGCGCCCCAGGGGAGACCCAGTACTTC. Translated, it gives CASSSGTSAPGETQYF. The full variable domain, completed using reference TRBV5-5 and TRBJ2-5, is DAGVTQSPTHLIKTRGQQVTLRCSPISGHKSVSWYQQVLGQGPQFIFQYYEKEERGRGNFPDRFSARQFPNYSSELNVNALLLGDSALYLCASSSGTSAPGETQYFGPGTRLLVL.

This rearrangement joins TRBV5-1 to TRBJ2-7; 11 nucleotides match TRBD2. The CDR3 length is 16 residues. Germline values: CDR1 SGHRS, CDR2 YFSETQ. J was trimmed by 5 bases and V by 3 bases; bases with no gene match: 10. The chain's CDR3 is CASSSIGSGRAHEQYF. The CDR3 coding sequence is TGCGCCAGCAGCTCAATAGGTAGCGGGAGGGCCCACGAGCAGTACTTC.

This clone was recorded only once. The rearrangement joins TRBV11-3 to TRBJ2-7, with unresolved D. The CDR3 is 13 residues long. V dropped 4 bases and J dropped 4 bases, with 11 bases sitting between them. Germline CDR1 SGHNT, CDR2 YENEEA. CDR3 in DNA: TGTGCCAGCAGCTCCCGGCGAGCGTACGAGCAGTACTTC. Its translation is CASSSRRAYEQYF.

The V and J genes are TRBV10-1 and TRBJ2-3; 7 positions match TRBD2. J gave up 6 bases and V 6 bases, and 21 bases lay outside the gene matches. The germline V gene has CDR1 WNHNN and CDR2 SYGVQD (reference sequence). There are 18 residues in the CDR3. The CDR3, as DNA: TGCGCCAGCAGCCCCGGATGGGGCGGGAGCTCTGCTTTGGATACGCAGTATTTT. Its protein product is CASSPGWGGSSALDTQYF.

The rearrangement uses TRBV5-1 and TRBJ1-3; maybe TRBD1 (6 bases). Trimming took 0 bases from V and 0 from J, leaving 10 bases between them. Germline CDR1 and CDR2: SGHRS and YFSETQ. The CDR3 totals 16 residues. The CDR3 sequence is CASSLAGQSSGNTIYF. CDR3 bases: TGCGCCAGCAGCTTGGCCGGACAGTCCTCTGGAAACACCATATATTTT.

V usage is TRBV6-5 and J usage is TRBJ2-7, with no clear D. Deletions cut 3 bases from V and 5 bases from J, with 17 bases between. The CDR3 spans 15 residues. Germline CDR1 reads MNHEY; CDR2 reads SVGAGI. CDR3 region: CASSYSQPRDDEQYF. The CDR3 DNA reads TGTGCCAGCAGTTATTCGCAGCCCCGAGACGACGAGCAGTACTTC.

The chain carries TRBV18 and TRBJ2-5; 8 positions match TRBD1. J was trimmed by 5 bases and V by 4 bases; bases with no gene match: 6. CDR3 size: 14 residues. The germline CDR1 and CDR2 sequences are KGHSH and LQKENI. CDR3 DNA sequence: TGTGCCAGCTCACTATCAGGGGGCCCGGAGACCCAGTACTTC. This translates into CASSLSGGPETQYF. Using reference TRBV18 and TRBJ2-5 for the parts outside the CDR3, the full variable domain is NAGVMQNPRHLVRRRGQEARLRCSPMKGHSHVYWYRQLPEEGLKFMVYLQKENIIDESGMPKERFSAEFPKEGPSILRIQQVVRGDSAAYFCASSLSGGPETQYFGPGTRLLVL.

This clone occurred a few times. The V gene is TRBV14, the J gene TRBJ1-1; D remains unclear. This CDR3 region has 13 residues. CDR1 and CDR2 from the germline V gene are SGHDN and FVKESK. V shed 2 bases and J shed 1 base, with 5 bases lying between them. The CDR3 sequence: CASSQYRNTEAFF. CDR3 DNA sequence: TGTGCCAGCAGCCAATACAGGAACACTGAAGCTTTCTTT.

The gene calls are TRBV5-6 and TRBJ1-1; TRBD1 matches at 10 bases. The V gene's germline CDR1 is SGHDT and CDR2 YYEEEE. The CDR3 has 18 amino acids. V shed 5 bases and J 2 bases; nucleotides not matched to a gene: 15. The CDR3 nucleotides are TGTGCCAGCAGGGGACAGGGGTTGATCCGGGCCGAAAACACTGAAGCTTTCTTT. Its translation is CASRGQGLIRAENTEAFF.

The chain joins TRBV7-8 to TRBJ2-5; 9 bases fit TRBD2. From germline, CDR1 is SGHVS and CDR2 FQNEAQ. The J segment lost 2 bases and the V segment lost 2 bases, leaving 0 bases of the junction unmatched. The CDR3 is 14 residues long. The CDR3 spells CASSLLAGQETQYF. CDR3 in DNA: TGTGCCAGCAGCTTACTAGCGGGGCAAGAGACCCAGTACTTC.

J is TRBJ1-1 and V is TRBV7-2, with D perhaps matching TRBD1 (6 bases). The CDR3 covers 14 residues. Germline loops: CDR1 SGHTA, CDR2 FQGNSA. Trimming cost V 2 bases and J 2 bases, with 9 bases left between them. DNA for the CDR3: TGTGCCAGCAGCTTAAGACAGGTCAACACTGAAGCTTTCTTT. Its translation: CASSLRQVNTEAFF.